The clone carrying this TCR beta chain has just one count. Assay used: immunoSEQ multiplex PCR; TCRdb lists only in-frame clones, some missing. The sample records 70,000 to 80,000 clones, around nine tenths being singletons. This sample was included in a study of OX40 agonist ivuxolimab in advanced cancers. The source was CD4+ or CD8+ T cells sorted from blood, collected in a trial of the OX40 agonist ivuxolimab. This TCR was recovered from an adult with an advanced solid tumor such as melanoma, head and neck, liver or kidney cancer.

The chain's CDR3 is CASSLVSLPGEAFF. For the CDR3, the DNA is TGTGCCAGCAGCTTAGTGTCCCTTCCGGGTGAAGCTTTCTTT. The chain links TRBV11-3 to TRBJ1-1; D is unresolved. CDR1 and CDR2 (germline): SGHNT, YENEEA. Trimming cost V 1 base and J 7 bases, with 13 bases left between them. The CDR3 covers 14 residues.